The subject of this entry is one T cell receptor (beta chain). The record originates from a study of blood T cell repertoires in COVID-19. Turning to the study itself: Specimens from acute and convalescent COVID-19 originated in the United States, Italy and Spain. PBMCs, B-cell-depleted T cells, or T cells provided the cDNA or gDNA that made up the material.

The germline CDR1 and CDR2 sequences are SGHRS and YFSETQ. The V gene lost 3 bases and the J gene lost 8 bases, with 11 bases spanning the gap. The CDR3 runs to 13 residues. Profiled with immunoSEQ multiplex PCR; TCRdb holds only in-frame clones, not every one. The sample contains about 460,000 clones, around 85% of which appear only once. Donors of Cohort 3 who recovered were those that had two negative PCRs, clearance, or symptom resolution. V is TRBV5-1 and J is TRBJ1-4, with D hard to call. The sample was PBMCs or T cells enriched from blood (not recorded which). This clonotype was obtained from a woman between 55 and 75 years old who had recovered from COVID-19. CDR3: CASSWRTGEKLFF. The CDR3 bases are TGCGCCAGCAGCTGGAGGACTGGGGAAAAACTGTTTTTT.